These 4 T cell receptor beta chains originate from one sample sequenced in a study of cytomegalovirus exposure and HLA in healthy donors. The PCR ran on 60 Vbeta and 13 Jbeta primers. TCRdb keeps only in-frame clones here, not all; method: immunoSEQ multiplex PCR. The data show some 110,000 clones, more than 55% seen once. The sequenced material came from PBMCs. Source of these receptors: a man between 18 and 29 years old in good health and CMV-seronegative.

The chain combines TRBV5-5 with TRBJ2-7, with D tentatively TRBD2 (6 bases). Germline loops: CDR1 SGHKS, CDR2 YYEKEE (reference sequence). This CDR3 region has 12 residues. V gave up 2 bases and J gave up 6 bases, with 9 bases separating them. The CDR3 DNA sequence: TGTGCCAGCAGCTTATGGAGGGCCGAGCAGTACTTC. It encodes CASSLWRAEQYF. The variable domain in full, completed from reference TRBV5-5 and TRBJ2-7, reads DAGVTQSPTHLIKTRGQQVTLRCSPISGHKSVSWYQQVLGQGPQFIFQYYEKEERGRGNFPDRFSARQFPNYSSELNVNALLLGDSALYLCASSLWRAEQYFGPGTRLTVT.

The chain uses TRBV19 and TRBJ2-2, with 10 positions matching TRBD1. Germline CDR1 reads LNHDA; CDR2 reads SQIVND (reference sequence). The CDR3 is 17 amino acids. The ends lost 5 bases at V and 6 bases at J; junction bases unmatched: 12. This chain's CDR3 is CASSPKTPGTGAGELFF. CDR3 in DNA: TGTGCCAGTAGTCCGAAGACCCCCGGGACAGGGGCCGGGGAGCTGTTTTTT.

The chain uses TRBV4-1 and TRBJ2-7, with D possibly matching TRBD1 (6 bases). The CDR3 runs 15 residues. CDR1 is MGHRA and CDR2 is YSYEKL in the germline V gene. Trimming took 1 base from V and 2 from J, leaving 12 bases between them. The CDR3 coding sequence is TGCGCCAGCAGCCAAGTCGTAGGACAGACCTACGAGCAGTACTTC. Translating gives CASSQVVGQTYEQYF.

The V and J genes are TRBV19 and TRBJ1-2; D might be TRBD1 (5 bases). This CDR3 has 15 amino acids. With 0 bases removed from V and 7 bases from J, the gap between germline ends came to 15 bases. The germline gives CDR1 LNHDA, CDR2 SQIVND (reference sequence). CDR3 DNA: TGTGCCAGTAGTATAGAGTACAGGCCCACCGCTGGCTACACCTTC. Translation gives CASSIEYRPTAGYTF.